A single sample gave rise to the 25 T cell receptor beta chains below, sequenced in a study of T-cell reconstitution after alpha-beta-depleted transplantation in children. Unique molecular identifiers were used to barcode this TCRbeta library. TCRdb re-called the PCR reads with MiXCR, one entry per CDR3 protein. The data contain just under 350,000 distinct CDR3 sequences, 15% to 20% of them seen just once; the ten biggest clones take up around 43%. Sample: PBMCs, mostly from graft donor cells, taken 360 days after TCRalphabeta/CD19-depleted stem cell transplant. These receptors were collected from a male patient aged 2 to 9 who had a stem cell transplant for acute lymphoblastic leukemia, so the T cells may come from the graft donor.

CDR3 bases: TGTGCCAGCAGCTTAGAGGTATATTTACATCCCACCGACACAGATACGCAGTATTTT. Translating gives CASSLEVYLHPTDTDTQYF. V and J are TRBV11-2 and TRBJ2-3; D is unclear. The CDR3 extends over 19 amino acids. Germline assignment: CDR1 SGHAT and CDR2 FQNNGV. V lost 0 bases, J lost 2 bases, and 21 bases lay in between.

The CDR3 reads CASSFLAGGLDGELFF. CDR3 nucleotide sequence: TGTGCCAGCAGTTTCCTAGCGGGAGGGCTCGACGGGGAGCTGTTTTTT. The chain couples TRBV6-2 or TRBV6-3 to TRBJ2-2; 12 nucleotides align to TRBD2. Germline V gene data show CDR1 as MNHEY and CDR2 as SVGEGT. Losses at the gene ends were 4 bases for V and 7 bases for J; bases not matched to a gene: 7. The CDR3 extends over 16 amino acids.

This chain uses TRBV7-8 with TRBJ2-1; perhaps TRBD2 as D (5 bases). V lost 5 bases, J lost 7 bases, and 15 bases lay in between. Looked up from germline, CDR1 is SGHVS and CDR2 is FQNEAQ. The CDR3 is 14 amino acids. The CDR3 protein is CASSPTSRGNEQFF. The CDR3 DNA reads as TGTGCCAGCAGCCCAACTAGTCGAGGAAATGAGCAGTTCTTC. Full variable domain (rest looked up from reference TRBV7-8 and TRBJ2-1): GAGVSQSPRYKVAKRGQDVALRCDPISGHVSLFWYQQALGQGPEFLTYFQNEAQLDKSGLPSDRFFAERPEGSVSTLKIQRTQQEDSAVYLCASSPTSRGNEQFFGPGTRLTVL.

V usage is TRBV6-1 and J usage is TRBJ2-5; TRBD2 agrees at 9 bases. This CDR3 has 16 residues. CDR1 and CDR2 (germline): MNHNS, SASEGT. Germline trimming cut 7 bases from V and 4 bases from J; bases unmatched to any gene: 13. CDR3 nucleotide sequence: TGTGCCAGCACCTCCGGAAGCGGGAGGAAGGCAGAGACCCAGTACTTC. It is translated as CASTSGSGRKAETQYF.

This clonotype was found a few times. The chain links TRBV12-3 or TRBV12-4 to TRBJ2-1, with D possibly matching TRBD1 (6 bases). The ends were cut back, 5 bases at V and 8 bases at J, with 16 bases in the middle. The CDR3 sequence is 14 residues long. The chain's CDR3 is CASSPQGQLDEQFF. The CDR3 nucleotides read TGTGCCAGCAGTCCACAGGGCCAACTGGATGAGCAGTTCTTC.

V gene TRBV10-1 combines with J gene TRBJ1-1; D not certain. Germline V gene sequence: CDR1 WNHNN, CDR2 SYGVQD (reference sequence). The V end lost 4 bases, the J end lost 5 bases, and 11 bases lay between the germline ends. The CDR3 has 13 amino acids. For the CDR3, the DNA is TGCGCCAGCAGTGTGGACGGGATAACTGAAGCTTTCTTT. Protein: CASSVDGITEAFF.

V and J are TRBV18 and TRBJ2-7, with 11 bases fitting TRBD2. The junction had 23 bases not matched to a gene; V was cut back by 3 bases and J by 10 bases. The length of the CDR3 is 19 residues. Germline CDR1 reads KGHSH; CDR2 reads LQKENI. The CDR3, as DNA: TGTGCCAGCTCACCTAGGGTAGGCCAAACTAGCGGGAGTCTCCTCGCTCAGTACTTC. This encodes CASSPRVGQTSGSLLAQYF.

This clonotype was observed many times. CDR3 sequence reads: CASLPGLAAYEQYF. As DNA, the CDR3 is TGTGCCAGTTTACCGGGACTAGCGGCCTACGAGCAGTACTTC. The chain couples TRBV12-3 or TRBV12-4 to TRBJ2-7; 11 nucleotides match TRBD2. This CDR3 contains 14 residues. V shed 9 bases and J 2 bases; nucleotides not matched to a gene: 6.

The V call is TRBV4-3, the J call TRBJ2-7; D unclear. Germline V CDR1 and CDR2: LGHNA, YSLEER. V was trimmed by 0 bases and J by 0 bases, leaving 9 bases between them. The length of the CDR3 is 15 residues. The CDR3 coding sequence is TGCGCCAGCAGCCAAGATTTTCTCAACTCCTACGAGCAGTACTTC. Translating gives CASSQDFLNSYEQYF.

This clonotype has just a few counts. This chain joins TRBV10-3 and TRBJ2-2, with 11 bases aligning to TRBD2. The CDR3 loop spans 17 amino acids. V shed 3 bases and J 6 bases; nucleotides not matched to a gene: 9. Germline CDR1 reads ENHRY; CDR2 reads SYGVKD. CDR3 in amino acids: CAISERSLGLAAGELFF. The CDR3 DNA sequence: TGTGCCATCAGTGAAAGATCCCTGGGACTAGCGGCCGGGGAGCTGTTTTTT.

This clonotype was observed at least ten times. The genes are TRBV20-1 and TRBJ2-4; a possible D gene is TRBD2 (5 bases). Germline V gives CDR1 DFQATT, CDR2 SNEGSKA (reference sequence). Trimming cost V 5 bases and J 3 bases, with 17 bases left between them. This CDR3 spans 15 amino acids. The CDR3 bases are TGCAGTGCTTCCCAACGGGCGAGGGACAAAAACATTCAGTACTTC. Its protein is CSASQRARDKNIQYF.

In nucleotides, the CDR3 is TGTGCCAGCTCACCCGGGTCAGAAGGAAATGAAAAACTGTTTTTT. This codes for CASSPGSEGNEKLFF. V usage is TRBV18 and J usage is TRBJ1-4; D ambiguous. Germline V CDR1 and CDR2: KGHSH, LQKENI. The CDR3 spans 15 residues. Trimming left V 3 bases short and J 5 bases short, with 13 bases between.

The gene calls are TRBV28 and TRBJ2-5; 8 bases align to TRBD2. The trim removed 4 bases at V and 10 bases at J, leaving 23 bases unmatched. The germline gives CDR1 MDHEN, CDR2 SYDVKM. The CDR3 sequence is 18 residues long. The CDR3 loop reads CASSSIQTSVPLGDGQYF. The CDR3 nucleotides read TGTGCCAGCAGTTCGATCCAGACTAGCGTACCCCTGGGAGACGGCCAGTACTTC.

The chain employs TRBV20-1 and TRBJ2-5, with D possibly being TRBD2 (5 bases). Germline values: CDR1 DFQATT, CDR2 SNEGSKA (reference sequence). The CDR3 runs 14 residues. V was pared by 6 bases and J by 3 bases, with 17 bases between. CDR3 bases: TGCAGTGCACCCGAGGGAGCAATCGAAGAGACCCAGTACTTC. Its protein is CSAPEGAIEETQYF.

This chain connects TRBV5-1 to TRBJ2-3; D ambiguous. The CDR3 spans 15 residues. The germline V gene has CDR1 SGHRS and CDR2 YFSETQ. V shed 1 base and J shed 2 bases, with 11 bases lying between them. CDR3 residues: CASSLQSGNTDTQYF. CDR3 sequence (DNA): TGCGCCAGCAGCTTGCAATCAGGTAACACAGATACGCAGTATTTT.

The gene calls are TRBV12-3 or TRBV12-4 and TRBJ2-2; possibly TRBD1 or TRBD2 for D (5 bases each). V lost 1 base to trimming and J lost 8 bases, with 8 bases between them. The CDR3 is 13 amino acids. The CDR3 nucleotides are TGTGCCAGCAGTTTAGAGGGACGGGGGGAGCTGTTTTTT. Translating gives CASSLEGRGELFF.

This clonotype was counted only a few times. The genes are TRBV4-2 and TRBJ1-1; D ambiguous. The CDR3 length is 14 residues. Trimming took 0 bases from V and 4 from J, leaving 9 bases between them. Germline assignment: CDR1 LGHNA and CDR2 YNFKEQ. The CDR3 is CASSQERWSTEAFF. The CDR3 nucleotides are TGTGCCAGCAGCCAAGAAAGATGGTCCACTGAAGCTTTCTTT.

This clonotype was detected only a few times. The V call is TRBV7-9, the J call TRBJ2-1, with 9 nucleotides matching TRBD2. The germline CDR1 and CDR2 sequences are SEHNR and FQNEAQ (reference sequence). The CDR3 extends over 15 amino acids. Unmatched junction bases numbered 12, after V lost 5 bases and J lost 10 bases. CDR3 protein: CASSRIPSLAGEQFF. The CDR3 DNA sequence: TGTGCCAGCAGCCGTATCCCCTCCCTAGCGGGGGAGCAGTTCTTC. The full variable domain, completed using reference TRBV7-9 and TRBJ2-1, is DTGVSQNPRHKITKRGQNVTFRCDPISEHNRLYWYRQTLGQGPEFLTYFQNEAQLEKSRLLSDRFSAERPKGSFSTLEIQRTEQGDSAMYLCASSRIPSLAGEQFFGPGTRLTVL.

This clonotype appeared a few times. V usage is TRBV6-1 and J usage is TRBJ2-3; 9 bases align to TRBD2. V lost 8 bases to trimming and J lost 4 bases; unmatched junction nucleotides: 10. CDR3 size: 15 residues. Looked up from germline, CDR1 is MNHNS and CDR2 is SASEGT. This CDR3 is CASRPGREGADTQYF. The CDR3 nucleotides are TGTGCCAGCCGCCCGGGGCGGGAGGGTGCAGATACGCAGTATTTT.

This clonotype was seen only a few times. V gene TRBV28 combines with J gene TRBJ2-7; tentative D call: TRBD1 (6 bases). The CDR3 length is 15 residues. The V and J ends lost 2 bases and 3 bases respectively, with 14 bases between them. The germline V gene encodes CDR1 MDHEN and CDR2 SYDVKM. The CDR3 DNA follows: TGTGCCAGCAGTTTACAAAACAGGGCAATCTACGAGCAGTACTTC. Translating gives CASSLQNRAIYEQYF.

The chain joins TRBV27 to TRBJ1-2, with D perhaps matching TRBD1 (5 bases). CDR3 size: 15 residues. Trimming removed 7 bases from V and 7 bases from J, with 22 bases in between. Germline assignment: CDR1 MNHEY and CDR2 SMNVEV (reference sequence). The CDR3 nucleotides read TGTGCCAGCAATCCCCTCCAGGGCTCGGTGGGTGGCTACACCTTC. It specifies CASNPLQGSVGGYTF.

J is TRBJ2-1 and V is TRBV28, with 15 positions matching TRBD2. Germline V gene lookup returns CDR1 MDHEN and CDR2 SYDVKM. Trimming took 5 bases from V and 0 from J; bases not matched to a gene: 11. The CDR3 runs 20 residues. DNA for the CDR3: TGTGCCAGCAGTCCCGCCGGACTAGCGGGAGGGCTAAGCTCCTACAATGAGCAGTTCTTC. It yields the protein CASSPAGLAGGLSSYNEQFF. Full variable domain (missing parts from reference TRBV28 and TRBJ2-1): DVKVTQSSRYLVKRTGEKVFLECVQDMDHENMFWYRQDPGLGLRLIYFSYDVKMKEKGDIPEGYSVSREKKERFSLILESASTNQTSMYLCASSPAGLAGGLSSYNEQFFGPGTRLTVL.

This clonotype showed up many times. The genes are TRBV7-2 and TRBJ1-3; D is undetermined. The ends were cut back, 3 bases at V and 4 bases at J, with 10 bases in the middle. Germline V CDR1 and CDR2: SGHTA, FQGNSA. CDR3 size: 14 residues. The CDR3 region has the DNA TGTGCCAGCAGCTTCTCTTCCGAAGGAAACACCATATATTTT. Protein: CASSFSSEGNTIYF. The variable domain in full, with the rest retrieved from reference TRBV7-2 and TRBJ1-3, is GAGVSQSPSNKVTEKGKDVELRCDPISGHTALYWYRQSLGQGLEFLIYFQGNSAPDKSGLPSDRFSAERTGGSVSTLTIQRTQQEDSAVYLCASSFSSEGNTIYFGEGSWLTVV.

This clonotype was seen a handful of times. V is TRBV28 and J is TRBJ2-1; 7 bases fit TRBD1. The V and J ends lost 8 bases and 3 bases, in that order; junction bases with no gene match: 7. The CDR3 is 14 amino acids. CDR1 and CDR2 (germline): MDHEN, SYDVKM. This CDR3 reads CASWRQGIYNEQFF. The CDR3 DNA sequence: TGTGCCAGCTGGAGACAGGGAATCTACAATGAGCAGTTCTTC.

V usage is TRBV7-2 and J usage is TRBJ2-3, with D unresolved. V was clipped by 5 bases and J by 0 bases, with 15 bases between them. Germline assignment: CDR1 SGHTA and CDR2 FQGNSA. This CDR3 contains 16 residues. This chain's CDR3 is CASSPRTIPSTDTQYF. The CDR3 coding sequence is TGTGCCAGCAGCCCGCGGACGATCCCTAGCACAGATACGCAGTATTTT.